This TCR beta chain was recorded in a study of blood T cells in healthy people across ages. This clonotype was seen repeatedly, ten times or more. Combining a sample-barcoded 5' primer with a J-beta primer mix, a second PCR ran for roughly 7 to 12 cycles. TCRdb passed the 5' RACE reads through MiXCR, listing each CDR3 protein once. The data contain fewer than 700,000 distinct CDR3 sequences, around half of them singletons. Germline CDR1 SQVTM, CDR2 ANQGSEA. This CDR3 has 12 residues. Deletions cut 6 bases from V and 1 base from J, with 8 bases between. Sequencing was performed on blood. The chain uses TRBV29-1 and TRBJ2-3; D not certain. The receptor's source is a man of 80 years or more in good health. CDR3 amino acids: CSVTDGTDTQYF. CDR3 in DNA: TGCAGCGTCACGGACGGCACAGATACGCAGTATTTT.